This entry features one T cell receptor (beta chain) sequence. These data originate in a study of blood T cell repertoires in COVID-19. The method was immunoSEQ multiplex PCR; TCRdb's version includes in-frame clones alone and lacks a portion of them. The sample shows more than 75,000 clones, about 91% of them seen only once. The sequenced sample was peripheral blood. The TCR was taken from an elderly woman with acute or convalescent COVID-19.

The CDR3 sequence: CASLGLAGAGELFF. CDR3 bases: TGTGCCAGCCTTGGACTAGCGGGAGCCGGGGAGCTGTTTTTT. V and J are TRBV18 and TRBJ2-2; 13 positions agree with TRBD2. This CDR3 has 14 residues. After removal of 8 bases from V and 6 bases from J, the junction contained 3 bases not matched to a gene. Germline V lookup: CDR1 KGHSH, CDR2 LQKENI.